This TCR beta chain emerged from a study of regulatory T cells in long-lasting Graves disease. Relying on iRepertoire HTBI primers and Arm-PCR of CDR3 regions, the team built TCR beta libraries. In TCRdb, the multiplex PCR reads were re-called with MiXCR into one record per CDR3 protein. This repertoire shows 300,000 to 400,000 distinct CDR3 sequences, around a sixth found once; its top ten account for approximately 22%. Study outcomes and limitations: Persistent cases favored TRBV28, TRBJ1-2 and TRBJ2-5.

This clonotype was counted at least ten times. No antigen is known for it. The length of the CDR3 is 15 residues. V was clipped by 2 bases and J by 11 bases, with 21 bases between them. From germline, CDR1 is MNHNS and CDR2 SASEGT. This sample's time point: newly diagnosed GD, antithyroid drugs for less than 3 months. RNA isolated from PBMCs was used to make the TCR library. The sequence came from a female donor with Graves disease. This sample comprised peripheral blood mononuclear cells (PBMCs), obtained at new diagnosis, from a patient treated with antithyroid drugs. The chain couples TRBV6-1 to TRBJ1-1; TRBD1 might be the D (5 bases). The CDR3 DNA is TGTGCCAGCAGTGAATCTGGCAGGGTCATATCAGGGGCTTTCTTT. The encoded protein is CASSESGRVISGAFF.